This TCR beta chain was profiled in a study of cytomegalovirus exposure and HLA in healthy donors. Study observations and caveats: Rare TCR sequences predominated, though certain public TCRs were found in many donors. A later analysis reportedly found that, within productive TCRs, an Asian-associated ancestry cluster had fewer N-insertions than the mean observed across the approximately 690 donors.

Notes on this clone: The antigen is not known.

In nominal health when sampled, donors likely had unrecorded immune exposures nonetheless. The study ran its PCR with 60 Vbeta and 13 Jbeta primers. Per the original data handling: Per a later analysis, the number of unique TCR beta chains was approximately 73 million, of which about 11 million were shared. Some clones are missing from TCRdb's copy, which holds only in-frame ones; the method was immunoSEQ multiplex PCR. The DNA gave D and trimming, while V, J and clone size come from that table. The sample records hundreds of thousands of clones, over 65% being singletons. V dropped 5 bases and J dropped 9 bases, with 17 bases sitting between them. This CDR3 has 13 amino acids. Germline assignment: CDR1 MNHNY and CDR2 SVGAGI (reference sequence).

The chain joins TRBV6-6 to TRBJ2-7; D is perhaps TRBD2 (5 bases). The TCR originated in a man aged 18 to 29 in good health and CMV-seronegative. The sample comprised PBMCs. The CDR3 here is CASSPDWSTGQYF. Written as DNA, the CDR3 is TGTGCCAGCAGTCCGGACTGGTCTACGGGGCAGTACTTC.